This TCR beta chain originates from a study of cytomegalovirus exposure and HLA in healthy donors. The CDR3 totals 15 residues. V dropped 8 bases and J dropped 8; count of bases not matched to a gene: 12. CDR1 and CDR2 from the germline V gene are MNHEY and SVGAGI. The PCR ran on 60 Vbeta and 13 Jbeta primers. TCRdb keeps only in-frame clones here, not all; method: immunoSEQ multiplex PCR. The sample has about 150,000 clones; roughly 80% are singletons. Overall study findings and caveats: There were about 160 TCR beta chains listed as cytomegalovirus-associated.

Note on this clone: Its specificity is not known.

The chain is built from TRBV6-5 and TRBJ2-1; 10 nucleotides align to TRBD1. The sequencing input was PBMCs. This clonotype was sampled from a man aged 25-45 years in good health and CMV-seropositive. The CDR3 spells CASRDRGGAFDEQFF. DNA of the CDR3: TGTGCCAGCCGGGACAGGGGAGGGGCTTTTGATGAGCAGTTCTTC.